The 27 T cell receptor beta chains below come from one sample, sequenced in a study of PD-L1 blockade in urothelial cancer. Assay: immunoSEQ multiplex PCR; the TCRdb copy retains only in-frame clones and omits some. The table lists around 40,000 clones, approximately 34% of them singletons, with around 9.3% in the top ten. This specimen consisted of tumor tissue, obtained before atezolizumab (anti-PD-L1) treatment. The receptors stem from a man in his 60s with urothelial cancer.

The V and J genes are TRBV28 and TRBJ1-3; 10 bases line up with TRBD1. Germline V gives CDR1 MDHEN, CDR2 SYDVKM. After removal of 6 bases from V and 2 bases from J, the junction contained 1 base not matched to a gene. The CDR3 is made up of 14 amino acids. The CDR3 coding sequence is TGTGCCAGCAGAGGGACAGGGGCTGGAAACACCATATATTTT. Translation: CASRGTGAGNTIYF.

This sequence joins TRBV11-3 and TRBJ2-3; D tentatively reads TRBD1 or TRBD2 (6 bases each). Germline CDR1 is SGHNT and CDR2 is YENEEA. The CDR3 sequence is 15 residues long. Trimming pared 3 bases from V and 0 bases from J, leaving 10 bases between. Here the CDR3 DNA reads TGTGCCAGCAGCTTGGGGGGCGCAAGCACAGATACGCAGTATTTT. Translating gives CASSLGGASTDTQYF.

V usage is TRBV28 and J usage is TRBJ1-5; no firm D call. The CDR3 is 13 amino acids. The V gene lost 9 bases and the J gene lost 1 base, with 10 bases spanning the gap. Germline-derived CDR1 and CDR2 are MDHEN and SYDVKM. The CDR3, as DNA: TGTGCCAGTAATTGGGGAAGCAATCAGCCCCAGCATTTT. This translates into CASNWGSNQPQHF.

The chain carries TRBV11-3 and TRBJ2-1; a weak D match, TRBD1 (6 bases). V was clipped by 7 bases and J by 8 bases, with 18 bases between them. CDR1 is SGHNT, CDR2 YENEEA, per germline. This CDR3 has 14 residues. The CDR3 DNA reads TGTGCCAGCACCCGGGACACGGCTAGGGATGAGCAGTTCTTC. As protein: CASTRDTARDEQFF.

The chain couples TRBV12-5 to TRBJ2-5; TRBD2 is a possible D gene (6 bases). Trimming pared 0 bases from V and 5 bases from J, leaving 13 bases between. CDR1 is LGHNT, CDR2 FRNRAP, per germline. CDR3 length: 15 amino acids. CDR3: CASGLVPTSRETQYF. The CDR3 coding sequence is TGTGCTAGTGGTTTGGTCCCGACTAGTCGGGAGACCCAGTACTTC. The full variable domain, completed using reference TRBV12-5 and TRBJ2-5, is DARVTQTPRHKVTEMGQEVTMRCQPILGHNTVFWYRQTMMQGLELLAYFRNRAPLDDSGMPKDRFSAEMPDATLATLKIQPSEPRDSAVYFCASGLVPTSRETQYFGPGTRLLVL.

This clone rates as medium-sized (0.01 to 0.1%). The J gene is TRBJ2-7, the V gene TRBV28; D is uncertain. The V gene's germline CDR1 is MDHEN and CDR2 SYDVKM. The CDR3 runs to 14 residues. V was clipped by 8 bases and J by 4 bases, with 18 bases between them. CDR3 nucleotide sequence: TGTGCCAGCGGATCTCTTCCGGGTTCTTACGAGCAGTACTTC. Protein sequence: CASGSLPGSYEQYF.

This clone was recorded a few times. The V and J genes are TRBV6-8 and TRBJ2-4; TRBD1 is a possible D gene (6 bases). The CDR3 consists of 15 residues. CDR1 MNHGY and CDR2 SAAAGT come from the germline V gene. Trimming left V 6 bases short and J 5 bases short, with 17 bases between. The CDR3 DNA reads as TGTGCCAGCAGCCTGGTTGGGGACATGGAAAACATTCAGTACTTC. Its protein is CASSLVGDMENIQYF.

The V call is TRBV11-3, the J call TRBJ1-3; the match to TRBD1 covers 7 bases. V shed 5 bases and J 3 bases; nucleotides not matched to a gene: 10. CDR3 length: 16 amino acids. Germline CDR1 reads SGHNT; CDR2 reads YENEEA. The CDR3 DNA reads TGTGCCAGCAGCCCTTCACCTACAGGGGTTGGAAACACCATATATTTT. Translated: CASSPSPTGVGNTIYF.

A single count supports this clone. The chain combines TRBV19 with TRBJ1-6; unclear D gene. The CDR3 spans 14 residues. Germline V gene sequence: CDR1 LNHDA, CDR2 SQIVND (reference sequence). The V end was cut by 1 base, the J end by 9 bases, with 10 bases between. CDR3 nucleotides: TGTGCCAGTAGTATAGCGACGGAGGGTTCACCCCTCCACTTT. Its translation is CASSIATEGSPLHF.

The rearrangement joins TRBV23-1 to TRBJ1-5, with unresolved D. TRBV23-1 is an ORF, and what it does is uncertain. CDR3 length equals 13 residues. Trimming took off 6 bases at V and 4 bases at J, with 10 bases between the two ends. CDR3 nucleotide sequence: TGCGCCAGCAGCTTGATGGGGAATCAGCCCCAGCATTTT. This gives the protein CASSLMGNQPQHF.

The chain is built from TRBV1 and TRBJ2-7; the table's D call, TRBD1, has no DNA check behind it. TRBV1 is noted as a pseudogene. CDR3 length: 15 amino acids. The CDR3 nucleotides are TGCGCCAGCAGCCCGAACAGAGGGGGCACCTCCGAGCAGTACTTC. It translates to CASSPNRGGTSEQYF.

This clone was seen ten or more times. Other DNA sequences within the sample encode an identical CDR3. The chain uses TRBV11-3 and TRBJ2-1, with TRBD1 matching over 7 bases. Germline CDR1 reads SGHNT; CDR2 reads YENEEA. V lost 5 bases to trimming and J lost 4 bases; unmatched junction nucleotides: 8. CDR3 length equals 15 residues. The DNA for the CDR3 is TGTGCCAGCAGCCCGTCGGGACAGAATTACAATGAGCAGTTCTTC. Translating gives CASSPSGQNYNEQFF.

The CDR3 spells CASSLNLLPDTGVSSGANVLTF. For the CDR3, the DNA is TGTGCCAGCTCACTAAACTTGTTACCAGACACAGGGGTCAGCTCTGGGGCCAACGTCCTGACTTTC. The gene calls are TRBV18 and TRBJ2-6; 7 bases agree with TRBD1. V was clipped by 4 bases and J by 0 bases; unmatched bases: 21. The CDR3 extends over 22 amino acids. Germline V gene sequence: CDR1 KGHSH, CDR2 LQKENI.

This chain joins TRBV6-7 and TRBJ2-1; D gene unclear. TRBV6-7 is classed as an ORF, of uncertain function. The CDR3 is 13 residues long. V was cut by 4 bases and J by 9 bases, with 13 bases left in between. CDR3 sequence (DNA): TGTGCCAGCAGTTCCGAAGGCCCCCTTGAGCAGTTCTTC. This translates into CASSSEGPLEQFF.

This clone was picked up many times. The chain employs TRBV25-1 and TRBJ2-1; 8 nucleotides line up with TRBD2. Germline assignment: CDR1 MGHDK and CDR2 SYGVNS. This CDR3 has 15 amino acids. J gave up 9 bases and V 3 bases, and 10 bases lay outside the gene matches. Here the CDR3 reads CASSDAGLVRAEQFF. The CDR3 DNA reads TGTGCCAGCAGTGATGCGGGACTAGTGCGAGCTGAGCAGTTCTTC.

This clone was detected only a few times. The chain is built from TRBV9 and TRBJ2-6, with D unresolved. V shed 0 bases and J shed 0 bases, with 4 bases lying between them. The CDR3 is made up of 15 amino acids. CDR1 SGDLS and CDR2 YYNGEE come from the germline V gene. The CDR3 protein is CASSVGHSGANVLTF. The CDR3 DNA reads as TGTGCCAGCAGCGTAGGACACTCTGGGGCCAACGTCCTGACTTTC.

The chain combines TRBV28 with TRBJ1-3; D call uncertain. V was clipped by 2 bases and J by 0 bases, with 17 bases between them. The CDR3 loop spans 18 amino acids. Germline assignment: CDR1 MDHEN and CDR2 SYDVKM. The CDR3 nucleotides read TGTGCCAGCAGTTTAAACTCGGGGTCCGGAGTCTCTGGAAACACCATATATTTT. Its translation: CASSLNSGSGVSGNTIYF.

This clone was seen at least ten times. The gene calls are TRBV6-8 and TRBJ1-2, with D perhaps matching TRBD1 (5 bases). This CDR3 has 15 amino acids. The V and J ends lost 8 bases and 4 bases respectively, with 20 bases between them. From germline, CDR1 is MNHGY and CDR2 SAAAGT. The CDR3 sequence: CASAPAEGPTYGYTF. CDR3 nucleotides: TGTGCCAGCGCCCCCGCGGAGGGGCCGACCTATGGCTACACCTTC.

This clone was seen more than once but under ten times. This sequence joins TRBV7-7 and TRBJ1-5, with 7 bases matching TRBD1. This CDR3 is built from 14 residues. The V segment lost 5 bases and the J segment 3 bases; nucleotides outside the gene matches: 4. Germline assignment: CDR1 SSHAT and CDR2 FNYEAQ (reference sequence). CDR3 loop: CASSRQGFNQPQHF. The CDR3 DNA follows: TGTGCCAGCAGCCGACAGGGATTCAATCAGCCCCAGCATTTT.

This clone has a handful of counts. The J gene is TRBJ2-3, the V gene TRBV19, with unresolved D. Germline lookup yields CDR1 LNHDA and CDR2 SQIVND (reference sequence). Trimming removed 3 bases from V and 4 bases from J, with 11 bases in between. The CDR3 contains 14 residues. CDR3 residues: CASSIRSTADTQYF. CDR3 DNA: TGTGCCAGTAGTATCAGGAGTACCGCAGATACGCAGTATTTT.

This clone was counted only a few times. CDR3 loop: CATSHAGLSTDTQYF. For the CDR3, the DNA is TGTGCCACCAGCCACGCAGGCCTCAGCACAGATACGCAGTATTTT. J is TRBJ2-3 and V is TRBV15; D is unresolved. CDR1 and CDR2 (germline): LNHNV, YYDKDF (reference sequence). The CDR3 totals 15 residues. V lost 5 bases and J 0 bases, leaving 12 bases between the germline ends.

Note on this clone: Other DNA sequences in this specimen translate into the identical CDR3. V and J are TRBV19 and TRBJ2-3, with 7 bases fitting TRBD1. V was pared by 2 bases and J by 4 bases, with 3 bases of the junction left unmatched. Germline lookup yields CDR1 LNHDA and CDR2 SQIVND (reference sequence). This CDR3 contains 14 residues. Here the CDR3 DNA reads TGTGCCAGTAGTATAAGACAGGGATCAGATACGCAGTATTTT. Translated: CASSIRQGSDTQYF.

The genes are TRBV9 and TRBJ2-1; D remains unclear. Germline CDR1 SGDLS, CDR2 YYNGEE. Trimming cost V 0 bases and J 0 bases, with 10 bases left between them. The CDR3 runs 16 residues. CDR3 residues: CASSVGLLSSYNEQFF. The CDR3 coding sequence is TGTGCCAGCAGCGTAGGATTGCTCTCCTCCTACAATGAGCAGTTCTTC.

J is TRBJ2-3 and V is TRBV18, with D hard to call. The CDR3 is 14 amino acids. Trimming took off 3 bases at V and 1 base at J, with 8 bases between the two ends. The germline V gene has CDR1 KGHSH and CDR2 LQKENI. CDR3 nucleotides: TGTGCCAGCTCACCGTGGGTAGGCACAGATACGCAGTATTTT. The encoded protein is CASSPWVGTDTQYF.

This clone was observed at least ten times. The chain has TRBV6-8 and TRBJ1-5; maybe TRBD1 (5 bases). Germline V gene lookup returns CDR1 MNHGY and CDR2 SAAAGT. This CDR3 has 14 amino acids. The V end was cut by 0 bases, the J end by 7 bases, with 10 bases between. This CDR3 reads CASSYSPGRQPQHF. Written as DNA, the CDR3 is TGTGCCAGCAGTTACTCCCCAGGGAGACAGCCCCAGCATTTT.

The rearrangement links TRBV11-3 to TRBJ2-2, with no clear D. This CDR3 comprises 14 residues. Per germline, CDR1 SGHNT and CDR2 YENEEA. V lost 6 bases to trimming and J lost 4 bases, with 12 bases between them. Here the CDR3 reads CASRPHSGTGELFF. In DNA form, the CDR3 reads TGTGCCAGCAGACCCCACTCGGGCACCGGGGAGCTGTTTTTT.

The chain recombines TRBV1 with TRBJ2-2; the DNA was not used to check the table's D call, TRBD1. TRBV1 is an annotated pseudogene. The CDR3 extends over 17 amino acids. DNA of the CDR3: TGCGCCAGCAGCCCGGACAGGGGGCGATTAGACGCCGGGGAGCTGTTTTTT. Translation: CASSPDRGRLDAGELFF.